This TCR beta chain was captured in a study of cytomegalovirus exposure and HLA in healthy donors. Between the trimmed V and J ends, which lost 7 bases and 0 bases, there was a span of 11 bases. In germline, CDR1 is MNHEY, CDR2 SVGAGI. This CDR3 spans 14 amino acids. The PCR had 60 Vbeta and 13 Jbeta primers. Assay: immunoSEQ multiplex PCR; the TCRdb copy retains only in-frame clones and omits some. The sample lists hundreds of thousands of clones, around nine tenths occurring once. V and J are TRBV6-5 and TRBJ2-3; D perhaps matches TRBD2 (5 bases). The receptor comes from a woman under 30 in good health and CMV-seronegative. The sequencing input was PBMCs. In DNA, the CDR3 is TGTGCCAGCAAGGTCGGGGAGAGCACAGATACGCAGTATTTT. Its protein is CASKVGESTDTQYF.